These 5 T cell receptor beta chains came from one sample sequenced in a study of blood T cell repertoires in COVID-19. Clones were sequenced by immunoSEQ multiplex PCR, and TCRdb holds only the in-frame ones, with some missing. The sample has 95,000 or so clones, about 80% seen once. Sample: peripheral blood. The receptors here all came from a human donor in a cohort sampled during active COVID-19.

This clone has just one count. The chain links TRBV20-1 to TRBJ1-2; no firm D call. This CDR3 contains 11 residues. Per the germline V gene, CDR1 is DFQATT and CDR2 is SNEGSKA (reference sequence). The ends were cut back, 4 bases at V and 5 bases at J, with 8 bases in the middle. The CDR3 here is CSANSPYGYTF. The CDR3 coding sequence is TGCAGTGCTAATTCCCCTTATGGCTACACCTTC.

The gene calls are TRBV19 and TRBJ2-1, with TRBD2 identical over 7 bases. The V gene's germline CDR1 is LNHDA and CDR2 SQIVND (reference sequence). This CDR3 is 16 amino acids long. V lost 2 bases and J lost 12; bases outside the gene matches: 16. The CDR3 sequence is CASSIRGGEPPMGQFF. CDR3 DNA: TGTGCCAGTAGTATAAGGGGAGGGGAGCCGCCCATGGGGCAGTTCTTC.

The CDR3 sequence is CASSLRTVPNEKLFF. The CDR3 region has the DNA TGTGCCAGCAGCTTACGGACAGTGCCGAATGAAAAACTGTTTTTT. V gene TRBV7-8 combines with J gene TRBJ1-4; tentatively, D is TRBD1 (6 bases). The CDR3 length is 15 residues. Germline V gene sequence: CDR1 SGHVS, CDR2 FQNEAQ. V lost 2 bases to trimming and J lost 5 bases, with 12 bases between them.

This clone was observed a few times. The chain is built from TRBV5-4 and TRBJ1-3; TRBD1 aligns across 8 bases. Germline assignment: CDR1 SGHNT and CDR2 YYREEE (reference sequence). The junction had 7 bases not matched to a gene; V was cut back by 7 bases and J by 4 bases. CDR3 length: 14 amino acids. CDR3 loop: CASSRDRSGNTIYF. As DNA, the CDR3 is TGTGCCAGCTCACGGGACAGGTCGGGAAACACCATATATTTT. Complete variable domain (other parts from reference TRBV5-4 and TRBJ1-3): ETGVTQSPTHLIKTRGQQVTLRCSSQSGHNTVSWYQQALGQGPQFIFQYYREEENGRGNFPPRFSGLQFPNYSSELNVNALELDDSALYLCASSRDRSGNTIYFGEGSWLTVV.

The chain links TRBV2 to TRBJ1-1, with 8 bases that match TRBD1. Per germline, CDR1 SNHLY and CDR2 FYNNEI. The CDR3 is made up of 11 amino acids. J gave up 10 bases and V 4 bases, and 2 bases lay outside the gene matches. In nucleotides, the CDR3 is TGTGCCAGCAGTGGGACAGGGAGAGCTTTCTTT. Translated, it gives CASSGTGRAFF.